There are a few counts of the clone carrying this T cell receptor beta chain. Its antigen is unidentified. This sample is drawn from a study of identical twins. Study findings and constraints: Out-of-frame beta sequences exhibited a weaker degree of excess twin sharing. The abundant beta clonotypes from cord blood had fewer insertions, and memory repertoires had none of this. Low generation-probability sequences were in excess among twin-shared out-of-frame alpha sequences.

The cDNA had a unique molecular identifier and a template-switch universal primer site. TCRdb recomputed calls from the 5' RACE reads with MiXCR, one row per CDR3 protein. The table has roughly 1.6 million distinct CDR3 sequences, more than 30% seen once; the top ten hold about 0.25%. CDR3 length: 12 amino acids. Germline assignment: CDR1 SQVTM and CDR2 ANQGSEA. Losses at the gene ends were 7 bases for V and 8 bases for J; bases not matched to a gene: 9. The source material was cord blood. This chain connects TRBV29-1 to TRBJ1-2, with TRBD1 identical over 8 bases. This TCR came from a newborn girl in good health. DNA of the CDR3: TGCAGCGGCCTCAGGACAGGGTTCGGCTACACCTTC. This translates into CSGLRTGFGYTF.